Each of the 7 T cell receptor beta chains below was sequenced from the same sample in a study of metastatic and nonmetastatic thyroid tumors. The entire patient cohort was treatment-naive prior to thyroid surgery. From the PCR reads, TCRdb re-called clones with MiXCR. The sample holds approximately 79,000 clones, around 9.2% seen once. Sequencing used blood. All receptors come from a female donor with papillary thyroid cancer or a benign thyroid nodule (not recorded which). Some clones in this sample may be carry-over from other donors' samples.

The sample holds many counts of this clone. CDR3 region: CASSQAKLAGGLEQYF. The CDR3 DNA reads TGTGCCAGCAGCCAAGCAAAACTAGCGGGGGGGCTGGAGCAGTACTTC. V and J are TRBV14 and TRBJ2-7, with TRBD2 matching 13 bases. The germline CDR1 and CDR2 sequences are SGHDN and FVKESK. The CDR3 extends over 16 amino acids. J lost 7 bases, V lost 1 base, and 7 bases had no gene match.

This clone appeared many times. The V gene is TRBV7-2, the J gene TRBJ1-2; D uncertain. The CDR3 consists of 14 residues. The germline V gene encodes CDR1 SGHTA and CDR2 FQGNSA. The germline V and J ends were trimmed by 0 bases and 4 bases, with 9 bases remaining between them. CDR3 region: CASSLAVDAYGYTF. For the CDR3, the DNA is TGTGCCAGCAGCTTAGCCGTAGACGCCTATGGCTACACCTTC.

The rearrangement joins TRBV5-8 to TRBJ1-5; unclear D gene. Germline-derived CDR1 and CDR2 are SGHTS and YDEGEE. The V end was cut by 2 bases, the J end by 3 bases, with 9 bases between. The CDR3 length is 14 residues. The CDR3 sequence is CASSFGQFNQPQHF. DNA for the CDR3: TGTGCCAGCAGCTTTGGGCAGTTCAATCAGCCCCAGCATTTT.

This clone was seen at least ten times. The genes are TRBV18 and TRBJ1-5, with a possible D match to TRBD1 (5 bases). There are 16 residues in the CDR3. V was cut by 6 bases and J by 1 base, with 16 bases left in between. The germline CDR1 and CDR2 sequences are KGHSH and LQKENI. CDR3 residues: CASSSRAIGSNQPQHF. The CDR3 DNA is TGTGCCAGCTCTTCCAGGGCTATAGGCAGCAATCAGCCCCAGCATTTT.

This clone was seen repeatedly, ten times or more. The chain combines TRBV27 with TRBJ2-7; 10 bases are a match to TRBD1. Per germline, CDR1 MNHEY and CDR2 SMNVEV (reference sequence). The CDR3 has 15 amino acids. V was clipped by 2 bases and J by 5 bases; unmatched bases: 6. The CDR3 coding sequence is TGTGCCAGCAGTTTAGGGGACAGGGGCATCAACGAGCAGTACTTC. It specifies CASSLGDRGINEQYF.

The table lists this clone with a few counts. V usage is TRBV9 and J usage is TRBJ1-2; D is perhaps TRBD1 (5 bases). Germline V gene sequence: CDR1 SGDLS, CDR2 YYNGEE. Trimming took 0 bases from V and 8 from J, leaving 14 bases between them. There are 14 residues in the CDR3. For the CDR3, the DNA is TGTGCCAGCAGCGTAGATGTGGGGCTCTACGGCTACACCTTC. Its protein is CASSVDVGLYGYTF. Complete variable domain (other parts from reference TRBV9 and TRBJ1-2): DSGVTQTPKHLITATGQRVTLRCSPRSGDLSVYWYQQSLDQGLQFLIQYYNGEERAKGNILERFSAQQFPDLHSELNLSSLELGDSALYFCASSVDVGLYGYTFGSGTRLTVV.

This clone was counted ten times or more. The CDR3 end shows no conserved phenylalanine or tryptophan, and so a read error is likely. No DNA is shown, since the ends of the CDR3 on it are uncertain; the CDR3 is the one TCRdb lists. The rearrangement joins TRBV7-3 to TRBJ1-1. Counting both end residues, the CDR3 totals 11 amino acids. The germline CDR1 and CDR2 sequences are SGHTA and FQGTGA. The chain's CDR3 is CASSFSSRLLL.